This TCR beta chain was identified in a study of regulatory T cells in long-lasting Graves disease. CDR3-region Arm-PCR and iRepertoire HTBI primers produced the TCR beta libraries. Each CDR3 protein is one row after TCRdb ran MiXCR on the multiplex PCR reads. The profile shows more than 450,000 distinct CDR3 sequences, 12% of them singletons. This clonotype was picked up one time. A far larger clone is one nucleotide away, so this likely arose from a read error. The CDR3 consists of 14 residues. Germline V gene sequence: CDR1 SGDLS, CDR2 YYNGEE. Time point reported: newly diagnosed GD, antithyroid drugs for less than 3 months. From PBMCs, RNA was extracted and then used to make the TCR library. The same data also went into a second study, on T cells in Graves' hyperthyroidism and ophthalmopathy. According to that study: Graves' hyperthyroidism without ophthalmopathy progression within 18 months was termed stable.

The V and J genes are TRBV9 and TRBJ1-1, with TRBD1 matching over 7 bases. The source was peripheral blood mononuclear cells (PBMCs), collected at new diagnosis, from a patient treated with antithyroid drugs. The receptor was derived from a woman in her 30s with Graves disease. The CDR3, as DNA: TGTGCCAGCAGTGAGGGGAGGGGGCGCGGGAAAGCTTGCTTT. It is translated as CASSEGRGRGKACF. The whole variable domain, filled in from reference TRBV9 and TRBJ1-1, reads DSGVTQTPKHLITATGQRVTLRCSPRSGDLSVYWYQQSLDQGLQFLIQYYNGEERAKGNILERFSAQQFPDLHSELNLSSLELGDSALYFCASSEGRGRGKACFGQGTRLTVV.